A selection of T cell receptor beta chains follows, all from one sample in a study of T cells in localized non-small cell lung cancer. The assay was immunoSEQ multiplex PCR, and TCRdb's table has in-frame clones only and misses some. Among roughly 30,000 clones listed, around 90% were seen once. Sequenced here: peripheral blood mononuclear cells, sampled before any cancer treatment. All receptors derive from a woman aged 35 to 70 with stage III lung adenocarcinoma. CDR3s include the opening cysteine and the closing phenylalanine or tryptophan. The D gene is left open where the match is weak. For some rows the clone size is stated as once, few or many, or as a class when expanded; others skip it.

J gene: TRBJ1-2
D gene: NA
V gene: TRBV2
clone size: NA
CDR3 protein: CASSDVIGGLNYGYTF
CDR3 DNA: TGTGCCAGCAGTGATGTGATCGGCGGCCTTAACTATGGCTACACCTTC

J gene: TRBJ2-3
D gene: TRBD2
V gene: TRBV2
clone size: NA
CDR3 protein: CASSEGLAATDTQYF
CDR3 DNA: TGTGCCAGCAGTGAGGGACTAGCGGCCACAGATACGCAGTATTTT

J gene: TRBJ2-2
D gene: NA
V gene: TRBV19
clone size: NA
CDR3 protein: CASSMDTVGNGELFF
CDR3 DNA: TGTGCCAGTAGTATGGACACCGTGGGGAACGGGGAGCTGTTTTTT

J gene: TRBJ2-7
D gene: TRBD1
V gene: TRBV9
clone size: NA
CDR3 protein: CASSVGDRGYEQYF
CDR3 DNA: TGTGCCAGCAGCGTAGGTGACAGGGGTTACGAGCAGTACTTC

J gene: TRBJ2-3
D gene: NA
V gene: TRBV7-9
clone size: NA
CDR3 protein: CASGGPRYTDTQYF
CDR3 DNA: TGTGCCAGCGGGGGGCCCCGTTACACAGATACGCAGTATTTT

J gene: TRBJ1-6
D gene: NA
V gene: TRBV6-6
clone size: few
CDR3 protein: CASGPGIERGNSPLHF
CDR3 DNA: TGTGCCAGCGGCCCTGGGATCGAGAGGGGAAATTCACCCCTCCACTTT

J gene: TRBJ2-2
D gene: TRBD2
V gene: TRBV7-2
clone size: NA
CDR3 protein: CASRDGTSGGWTGELFF
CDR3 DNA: TGTGCCAGCAGAGACGGGACTAGCGGGGGATGGACCGGGGAGCTGTTTTTT

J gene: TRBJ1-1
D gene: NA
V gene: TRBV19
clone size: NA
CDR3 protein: CASTLTGYTNTEAFF
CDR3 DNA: TGTGCCAGTACCTTAACAGGGTATACGAACACTGAAGCTTTCTTT

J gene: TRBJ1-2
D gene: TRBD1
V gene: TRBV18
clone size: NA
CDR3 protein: CASSPTLTGTFYGYTF
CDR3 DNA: TGTGCCAGCTCACCTACATTGACAGGGACTTTCTATGGCTACACCTTC

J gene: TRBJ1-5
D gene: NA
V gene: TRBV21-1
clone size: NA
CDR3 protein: CASSFGLHWHHQPQHF
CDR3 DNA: TGTGCCAGCAGCTTTGGACTACATTGGCATCATCAGCCCCAGCATTTT

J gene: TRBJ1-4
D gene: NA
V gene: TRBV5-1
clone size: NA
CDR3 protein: CASSFQGTNEKLFF
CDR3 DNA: TGCGCCAGCAGCTTTCAGGGTACTAATGAAAAACTGTTTTTT

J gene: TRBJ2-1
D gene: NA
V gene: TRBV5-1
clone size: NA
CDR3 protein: CASSLALGNEQFF
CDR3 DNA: TGCGCCAGCAGCTTGGCCCTGGGCAATGAGCAGTTCTTC

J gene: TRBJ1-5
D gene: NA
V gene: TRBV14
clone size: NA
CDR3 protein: CASSQGRNQPQHF
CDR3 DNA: TGTGCCAGCAGCCAGGGACGCAATCAGCCCCAGCATTTT

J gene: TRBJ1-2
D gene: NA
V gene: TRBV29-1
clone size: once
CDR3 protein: CSVEPPGQFLYGYTF
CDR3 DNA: TGCAGCGTTGAGCCACCGGGACAATTCCTCTATGGCTACACCTTC

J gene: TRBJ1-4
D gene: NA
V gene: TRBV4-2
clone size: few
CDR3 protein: CASSQKGVEGIEKLFF
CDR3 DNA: TGTGCCAGCAGCCAAAAGGGGGTGGAAGGGATTGAAAAACTGTTTTTT

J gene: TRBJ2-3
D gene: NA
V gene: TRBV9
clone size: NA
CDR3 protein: CASSVRGNTDTQYF
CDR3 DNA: TGTGCCAGCAGCGTGAGGGGAAACACAGATACGCAGTATTTT

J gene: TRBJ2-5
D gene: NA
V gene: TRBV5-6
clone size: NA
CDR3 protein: CASSLGHPLFYQETQYF
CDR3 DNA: TGTGCCAGCAGCTTGGGGCACCCCTTATTTTACCAAGAGACCCAGTACTTC

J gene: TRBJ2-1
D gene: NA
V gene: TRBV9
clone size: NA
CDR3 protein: CASSVGTGEQFF
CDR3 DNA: TGTGCCAGCAGCGTAGGGACTGGGGAGCAGTTCTTC

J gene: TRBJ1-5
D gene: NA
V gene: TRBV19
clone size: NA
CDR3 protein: CASSIRDTNQPQHF
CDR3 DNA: TGTGCCAGTAGTATAAGGGATACGAATCAGCCCCAGCATTTT

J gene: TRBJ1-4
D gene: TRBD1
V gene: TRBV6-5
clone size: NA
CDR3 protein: CASSYGTGGTNEKLFF
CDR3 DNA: TGTGCCAGCAGTTACGGGACAGGGGGGACTAATGAAAAACTGTTTTTT

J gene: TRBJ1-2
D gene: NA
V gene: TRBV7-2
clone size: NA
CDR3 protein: CASSLGVKTGVYGYTF
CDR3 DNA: TGTGCCAGCAGCTTAGGGGTAAAGACCGGCGTCTATGGCTACACCTTC

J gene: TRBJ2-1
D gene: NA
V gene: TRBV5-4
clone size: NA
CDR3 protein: CASSLGRGSSYNEQFF
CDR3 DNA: TGTGCCAGCAGCTTGGGGCGGGGAAGCTCCTACAATGAGCAGTTCTTC

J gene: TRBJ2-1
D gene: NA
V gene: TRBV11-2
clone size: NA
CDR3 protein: CASRPLVKSYNEQFF
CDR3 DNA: TGTGCCAGCAGGCCTCTAGTTAAGTCCTACAATGAGCAGTTCTTC

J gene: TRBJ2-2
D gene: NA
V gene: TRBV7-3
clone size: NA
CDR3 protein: CARAGLETGELFF
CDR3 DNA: TGTGCCAGAGCGGGTCTCGAAACCGGGGAGCTGTTTTTT

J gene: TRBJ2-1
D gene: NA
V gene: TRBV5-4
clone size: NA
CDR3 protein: CASSPRLGDGYNEQFF
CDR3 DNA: TGTGCCAGCAGCCCGCGGTTGGGGGACGGGTACAATGAGCAGTTCTTC

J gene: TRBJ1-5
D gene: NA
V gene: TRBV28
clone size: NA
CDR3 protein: CASSSYSLSNQPQHF
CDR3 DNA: TGTGCCAGCAGTTCCTACAGCCTCAGCAATCAGCCCCAGCATTTT

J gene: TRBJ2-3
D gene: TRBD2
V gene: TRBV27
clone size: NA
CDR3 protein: CASSRLAGGLGTDTQYF
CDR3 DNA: TGTGCCAGCAGCCGACTAGCGGGAGGGCTGGGAACAGATACGCAGTATTTT

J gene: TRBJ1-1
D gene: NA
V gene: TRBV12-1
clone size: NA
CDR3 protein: CASSLAGEDGMNTEAFF
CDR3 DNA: TGTGCCAGCAGTCTTGCTGGGGAGGATGGTATGAACACTGAAGCTTTCTTT

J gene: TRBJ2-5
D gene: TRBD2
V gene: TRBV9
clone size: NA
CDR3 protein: CASSDGTSGGAGETQYF
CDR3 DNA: TGTGCCAGCAGCGATGGGACTAGCGGGGGGGCCGGGGAGACCCAGTACTTC

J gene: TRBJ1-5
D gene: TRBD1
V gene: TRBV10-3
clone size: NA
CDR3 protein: CATRDRGMFEGNQPQHF
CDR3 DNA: TGTGCCACCCGGGACAGGGGAATGTTCGAGGGCAATCAGCCCCAGCATTTT

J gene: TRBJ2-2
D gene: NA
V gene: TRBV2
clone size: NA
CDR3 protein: CASQGTGELFF
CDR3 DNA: TGTGCCAGCCAGGGGACCGGGGAGCTGTTTTTT

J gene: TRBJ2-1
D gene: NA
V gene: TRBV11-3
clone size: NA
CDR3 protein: CASSFSGLRTGSEQFF
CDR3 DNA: TGTGCCAGCAGCTTCTCGGGACTCCGAACGGGGAGTGAGCAGTTCTTC

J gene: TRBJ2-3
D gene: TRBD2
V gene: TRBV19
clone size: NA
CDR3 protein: CASSSSGRRDTQYF
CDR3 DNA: TGTGCCAGTAGTAGTAGCGGGAGGAGGGATACGCAGTATTTT

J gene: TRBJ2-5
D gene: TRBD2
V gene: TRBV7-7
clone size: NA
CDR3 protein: CASSFSGGLEETQYF
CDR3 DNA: TGTGCTAGCAGCTTTAGCGGGGGTTTAGAAGAGACCCAGTACTTC

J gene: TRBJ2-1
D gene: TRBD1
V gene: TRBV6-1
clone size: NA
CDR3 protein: CASSADRGRYNEQFF
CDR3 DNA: TGTGCCAGCAGTGCCGACAGGGGCCGCTACAATGAGCAGTTCTTC

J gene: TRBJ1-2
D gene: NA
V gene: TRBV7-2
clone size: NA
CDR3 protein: CASSAPSRVNYGYTF
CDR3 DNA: TGTGCCAGCAGCGCTCCATCCCGGGTTAACTATGGCTACACCTTC

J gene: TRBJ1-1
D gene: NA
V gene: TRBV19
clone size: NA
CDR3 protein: CASSGAGIREAFF
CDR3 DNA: TGTGCCAGTAGTGGGGCAGGAATCAGAGAAGCTTTCTTT